This T cell receptor (beta chain) derives from a study of blood T cell repertoires in COVID-19. On the study more broadly: Material from acute and convalescent COVID-19 was sourced from the United States, Italy and Spain.

In the original processing: Nucleated cell number was recorded as an estimate derived from reference gene primer amplification. The method was immunoSEQ multiplex PCR; TCRdb's version includes in-frame clones alone and lacks a portion of them. From that table come the V and J calls and clone size; the DNA was used to work out D and trimming. The sample lists roughly 250,000 clones, around 85% occurring once. The CDR3 spans 13 residues. Germline V gene sequence: CDR1 SQVTM, CDR2 ANQGSEA. The V segment lost 4 bases and the J segment 7 bases; nucleotides outside the gene matches: 6. Seattle enrolled patients during active infection and tracked them longitudinally.

Sequenced sample: peripheral blood. The TCR was taken from a human donor with COVID-19, enrolled during active disease. The donor label of this sample is uncertain. This chain joins TRBV29-1 and TRBJ2-1, with 8 bases that match TRBD2. The CDR3 loop reads CSVVAGSNNEQFF. The CDR3 bases are TGCAGCGTTGTAGCGGGATCTAATAATGAGCAGTTCTTC.